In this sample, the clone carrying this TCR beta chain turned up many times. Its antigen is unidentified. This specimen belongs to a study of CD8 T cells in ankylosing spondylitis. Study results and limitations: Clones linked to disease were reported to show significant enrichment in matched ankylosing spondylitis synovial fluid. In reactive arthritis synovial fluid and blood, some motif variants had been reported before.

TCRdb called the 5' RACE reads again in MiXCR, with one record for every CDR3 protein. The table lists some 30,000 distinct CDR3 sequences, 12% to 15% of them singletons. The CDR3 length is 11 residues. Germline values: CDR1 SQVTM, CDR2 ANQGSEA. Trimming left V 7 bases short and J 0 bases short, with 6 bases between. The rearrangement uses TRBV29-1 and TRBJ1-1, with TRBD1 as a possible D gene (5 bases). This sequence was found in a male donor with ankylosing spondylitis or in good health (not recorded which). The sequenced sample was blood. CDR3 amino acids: CSGGVNTEAFF. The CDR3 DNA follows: TGCAGCGGGGGGGTGAACACTGAAGCTTTCTTT.